These T cell receptor beta chains were read from a single sample in a study of CD8+ T cells in alopecia areata. The repertoire was sequenced with immunoSEQ multiplex PCR; TCRdb's copy has only in-frame clones and lacks some. The data show 200,000 to 250,000 clones, about 58% seen once. The sequences come from CD4+ T cells sorted from blood, collected at week 4, from a patient treated with tofacitinib. These receptors were obtained from a human donor with alopecia areata. The CDR3 runs from the conserved cysteine through the conserved F or W. Each record gives: V gene, clone size, D gene, J gene, CDR3 protein, CDR3 DNA. The D gene is left open where the match is weak. Clone size is not always given. Where it is, it says once, few, many or a class for expanded clones.

TRBV7-2	NA	TRBD2	TRBJ2-3	CASSPTGLAGLPSTDTQYF	TGTGCCAGCAGCCCAACGGGACTAGCGGGGTTACCTAGCACAGATACGCAGTATTTT
TRBV11-1	few	TRBD1	TRBJ2-1	CASSFNLPLTGQGRNEQFF	TGTGCCAGCAGCTTTAACCTACCGCTAACGGGACAGGGGAGGAATGAGCAGTTCTTC
TRBV11-2	few	NA	TRBJ1-3	CASSLGPNSGNTIYF	TGTGCCAGCAGCTTAGGACCGAACTCTGGAAACACCATATATTTT
TRBV2	NA	TRBD2	TRBJ2-7	CASRIAGTSYDEQYF	TGTGCCAGCAGGATTGCCGGGACTAGCTACGACGAGCAGTACTTC
TRBV12-5	NA	NA	TRBJ2-3	CASGNSADTQYF	TGTGCTAGTGGAAATTCAGCAGATACGCAGTATTTT
TRBV18	NA	TRBD1	TRBJ2-1	CASSPGQGANEQFF	TGTGCCAGCTCCCCGGGACAGGGGGCGAATGAGCAGTTCTTC
TRBV5-7	NA	NA	TRBJ2-1	CASRGISLEPNEQFF	TGTGCCAGCAGGGGGATCAGCTTGGAGCCCAATGAGCAGTTCTTC
TRBV14	few	TRBD1	TRBJ2-2	CASSLRAGTVNTGELFF	TGTGCCAGCAGCCTCAGAGCCGGGACAGTTAACACCGGGGAGCTGTTTTTT
TRBV30	NA	NA	TRBJ2-4	CAWSMGGLPGDIQYF	TGTGCCTGGAGTATGGGAGGCCTCCCGGGGGACATTCAGTACTTC
TRBV15	NA	NA	TRBJ2-2	CATSPRTGTGELFF	TGTGCCACCAGCCCCCGGACGGGCACCGGGGAGCTGTTTTTT
TRBV30	NA	NA	TRBJ2-3	CAWTAVVGTLITDTQYF	TGTGCCTGGACTGCAGTCGTCGGGACACTTATCACAGATACGCAGTATTTT
TRBV2	NA	NA	TRBJ2-5	CASSEGAKETQYF	TGTGCCAGCAGTGAGGGGGCCAAAGAGACCCAGTACTTC
TRBV29-1	few	NA	TRBJ1-2	CSVAGADGYTF	TGCAGCGTTGCTGGGGCTGATGGCTACACCTTC
TRBV29-1	NA	NA	TRBJ1-2	CSVDRNYGYTF	TGCAGCGTTGACAGAAACTATGGCTACACCTTC
TRBV5-1	NA	NA	TRBJ2-1	CASSVWESYNEQFF	TGCGCCAGCAGCGTGTGGGAATCCTACAATGAGCAGTTCTTC
TRBV25-1	NA	TRBD2	TRBJ2-5	CASSEWEGETQYF	TGTGCCAGCAGTGAATGGGAGGGTGAGACCCAGTACTTC
TRBV25-1	NA	NA	TRBJ1-6	CASSATGMDSPLHF	TGTGCCAGCAGTGCAACAGGGATGGACTCACCCCTCCACTTT
TRBV18	NA	TRBD1	TRBJ1-1	CASSQTGDTEAFF	TGTGCCAGCTCACAAACAGGGGACACTGAAGCTTTCTTT
TRBV2	NA	NA	TRBJ1-5	CASSLTFDQPQHF	TGTGCCAGCAGCTTGACATTCGATCAGCCCCAGCATTTT
TRBV29-1	NA	NA	TRBJ1-2	CSVEAAQYGYTF	TGCAGCGTTGAGGCAGCCCAGTATGGCTACACCTTC
TRBV5-1	NA	NA	TRBJ2-1	CASSFRDGHNEQFF	TGCGCCAGCAGCTTCCGGGACGGTCACAATGAGCAGTTCTTC
TRBV6-6	few	NA	TRBJ1-2	CASSWMGREDGYTF	TGTGCCAGCAGTTGGATGGGCAGGGAGGATGGCTACACCTTC
TRBV9	NA	NA	TRBJ2-7	CASSPPWTSSHEQYF	TGTGCCAGCAGCCCCCCTTGGACCAGCTCCCACGAGCAGTACTTC
TRBV19	NA	TRBD2	TRBJ2-5	CASTSGGAGPAQYF	TGTGCCAGTACAAGCGGGGGGGCTGGGCCGGCCCAGTACTTC
TRBV7-2	NA	TRBD1	TRBJ1-6	CASSRDSYNSPLHF	TGTGCCAGCAGCCGGGACAGCTATAATTCACCCCTCCACTTT
TRBV9	NA	NA	TRBJ1-2	CASSLGHAYGYTF	TGTGCCAGCAGCCTGGGGCATGCCTATGGCTACACCTTC
TRBV15	once	NA	TRBJ2-3	CATSRDGTTVWPDTQYF	TGTGCCACCAGCAGAGATGGCACCACGGTTTGGCCAGATACGCAGTATTTT
TRBV7-2	NA	TRBD1	TRBJ1-6	CASSLQGQGNSPLHF	TGTGCCAGCAGTTTACAGGGACAGGGGAATTCACCCCTCCACTTT
TRBV5-6	NA	TRBD1	TRBJ1-1	CASIQQGMNTEAFF	TGTGCCAGCATACAACAGGGGATGAACACTGAAGCTTTCTTT
TRBV30	NA	NA	TRBJ1-1	CAWSMTMMNTEAFF	TGTGCCTGGAGTATGACGATGATGAACACTGAAGCTTTCTTT
TRBV7-2	few	TRBD2	TRBJ2-7	CASSHQAGGTYEQYF	TGTGCCAGCAGCCACCAGGCGGGGGGGACCTACGAGCAGTACTTC
TRBV27	few	NA	TRBJ2-4	CASRSMGENIQYF	TGTGCCAGCAGGAGTATGGGGGAAAACATTCAGTACTTC
TRBV6-1	few	NA	TRBJ1-3	CASRPTLSGNTIYF	TGTGCCAGCAGGCCCACACTCTCTGGAAACACCATATATTTT
TRBV10-3	few	TRBD2	TRBJ2-1	CAIRNSGGRNNEQFF	TGTGCCATCAGAAATAGCGGGGGGCGTAACAATGAGCAGTTCTTC
TRBV2	NA	NA	TRBJ1-2	CASSELGEDYGYTF	TGTGCCAGCAGTGAACTTGGGGAAGACTATGGCTACACCTTC
TRBV30	NA	TRBD1	TRBJ1-6	CAWSLLGGQGDSPLHF	TGTGCCTGGAGTCTACTTGGGGGACAGGGAGATTCACCCCTCCACTTT
TRBV19	few	TRBD1	TRBJ1-5	CASSYPTGGAANQPQHF	TGTGCCAGTAGTTACCCCACAGGGGGCGCGGCTAATCAGCCCCAGCATTTT
TRBV29-1	NA	NA	TRBJ1-2	CSVDPLPVGNYGYTF	TGCAGCGTTGACCCGCTCCCCGTGGGGAACTATGGCTACACCTTC
TRBV25-1	NA	NA	TRBJ1-6	CASSSHSGSSYNSPLHF	TGTGCCAGCAGTTCGCACAGCGGTAGCTCCTATAATTCACCCCTCCACTTT
TRBV29-1	NA	NA	TRBJ2-1	CSVEIQGAYNEQFF	TGCAGCGTTGAGATACAGGGTGCCTACAATGAGCAGTTCTTC
TRBV5-6	NA	NA	TRBJ1-3	CASSLGVSSGNTIYF	TGTGCCAGCAGCTTGGGGGTTAGCTCTGGAAACACCATATATTTT
TRBV7-8	NA	NA	TRBJ2-7	CASSLSEVTYEQYF	TGTGCCAGCAGCTTATCAGAAGTAACCTACGAGCAGTACTTC
TRBV30	NA	NA	TRBJ2-5	CAWTGTETQYF	TGTGCCTGGACCGGGACAGAGACCCAGTACTTC
TRBV25-1	NA	NA	TRBJ2-7	CASSEKYYEQYF	TGTGCCAGCAGTGAGAAGTACTACGAGCAGTACTTC
TRBV27	few	NA	TRBJ2-7	CASSLTRTQSYEQYF	TGTGCCAGCAGTTTAACCAGGACCCAGAGCTACGAGCAGTACTTC
TRBV9	NA	NA	TRBJ1-6	CASSVDSLNSPLHF	TGTGCCAGCAGCGTAGACAGTCTTAATTCACCCCTCCACTTT
TRBV5-6	NA	TRBD1	TRBJ1-2	CASSHRRGQGAYGYTF	TGTGCCAGCAGCCACCGGAGGGGACAGGGGGCCTATGGCTACACCTTC
TRBV30	NA	NA	TRBJ1-1	CAWTGFMNTEAFF	TGTGCCTGGACAGGGTTTATGAACACTGAAGCTTTCTTT
TRBV6-1	NA	NA	TRBJ1-1	CATSFGDLTEAFF	TGTGCCACCTCCTTCGGGGATCTCACTGAAGCTTTCTTT
TRBV30	NA	NA	TRBJ2-1	CAWDQGEYEQFF	TGTGCCTGGGACCAAGGGGAGTATGAGCAGTTCTTC
TRBV11-1	few	NA	TRBJ1-4	CASSLSTNEKLFF	TGTGCCAGCAGCTTATCGACTAATGAAAAACTGTTTTTT
TRBV29-1	few	NA	TRBJ2-3	CSVEVGTDTQYF	TGCAGCGTTGAAGTGGGGACAGATACGCAGTATTTT
TRBV6-1	few	NA	TRBJ1-2	CASSEDGFLYGYTF	TGTGCCAGCAGTGAAGATGGCTTTCTTTATGGCTACACCTTC
TRBV30	NA	TRBD1	TRBJ1-1	CACLGDRGIHTEAFF	TGTGCCTGCCTGGGGGACAGGGGGATTCACACTGAAGCTTTCTTT
TRBV10-3	NA	NA	TRBJ2-7	CAAGAALEQYF	TGTGCCGCGGGCGCAGCGTTGGAGCAGTACTTC